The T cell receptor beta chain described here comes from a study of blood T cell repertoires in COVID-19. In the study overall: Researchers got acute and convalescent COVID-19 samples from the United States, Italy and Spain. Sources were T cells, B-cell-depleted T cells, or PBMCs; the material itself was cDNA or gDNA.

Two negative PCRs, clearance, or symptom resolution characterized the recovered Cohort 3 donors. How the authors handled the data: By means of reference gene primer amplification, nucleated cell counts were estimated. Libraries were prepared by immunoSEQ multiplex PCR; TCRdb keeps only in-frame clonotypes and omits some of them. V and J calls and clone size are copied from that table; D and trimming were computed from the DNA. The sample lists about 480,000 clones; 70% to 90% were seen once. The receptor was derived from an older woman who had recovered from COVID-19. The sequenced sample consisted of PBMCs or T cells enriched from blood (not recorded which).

This CDR3 is CASSLEEHPPEAFF. CDR3 coding DNA: TGTGCCAGCAGCTTAGAGGAGCACCCTCCTGAAGCTTTCTTT. The gene calls are TRBV7-2 and TRBJ1-1, with unresolved D. Trimming removed 1 base at V and 6 bases at J, with 12 bases between. Per germline, CDR1 SGHTA and CDR2 FQGNSA. The CDR3 contains 14 residues.